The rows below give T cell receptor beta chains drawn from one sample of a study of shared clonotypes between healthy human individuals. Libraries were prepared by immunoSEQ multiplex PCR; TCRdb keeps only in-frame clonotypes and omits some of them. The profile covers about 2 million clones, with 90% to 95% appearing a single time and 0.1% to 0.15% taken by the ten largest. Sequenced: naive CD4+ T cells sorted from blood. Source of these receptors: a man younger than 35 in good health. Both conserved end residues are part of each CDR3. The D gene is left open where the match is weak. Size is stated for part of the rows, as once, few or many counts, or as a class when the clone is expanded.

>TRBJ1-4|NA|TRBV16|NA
TGTGCCAGCAGCTCCACAACAAATGAAAAACTGTTTTTT
CASSSTTNEKLFF
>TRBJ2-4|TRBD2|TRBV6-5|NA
TGTGCCAGCAGTCGGCGGGGGGGCGACATTCAGTACTTC
CASSRRGGDIQYF
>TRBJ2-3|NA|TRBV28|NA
TGTGCCAGCAGCACCACCTTCATACAGGGAGCCACAGATACGCAGTATTTT
CASSTTFIQGATDTQYF
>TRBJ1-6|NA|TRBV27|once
TGTGCCAGCAGTTTTTCACAGTTTCGGTCACCCCTCCACTTT
CASSFSQFRSPLHF
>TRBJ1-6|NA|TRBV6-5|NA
TGTGCCAGCAGTTTTACCGGGCAGGGCCCCCTCCACTTT
CASSFTGQGPLHF
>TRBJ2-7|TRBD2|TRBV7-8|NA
TGTGCCAGCAGCTTGACCATTCTAGCGGGAGACTCCTACGAGCAGTACTTC
CASSLTILAGDSYEQYF
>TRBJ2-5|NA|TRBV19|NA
TGTGCCAGTAGACCGGGCCAAACGGAGGTTGAGACCCAGTACTTC
CASRPGQTEVETQYF
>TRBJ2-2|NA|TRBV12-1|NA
TGTGCCAGCAGCTTTGGGACCCTGGTAGACGCCGGGGAGCTGTTTTTT
CASSFGTLVDAGELFF
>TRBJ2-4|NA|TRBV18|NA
TGTGCCAGCTCACCACAGAACCCAGCCAAAAACATTCAGTACTTC
CASSPQNPAKNIQYF
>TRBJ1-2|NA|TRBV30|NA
TGTGCCTGGAGTGTAACAGTCAACTATGGCTACACCTTC
CAWSVTVNYGYTF
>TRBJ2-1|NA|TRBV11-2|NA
TGTGCCAGCAGCTTACCAAGCGGTCGGGGATTCAATGAGCAGTTCTTC
CASSLPSGRGFNEQFF
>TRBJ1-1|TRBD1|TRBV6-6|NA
TGTGCCAGCAGTTACCCCGGCGGGACAGGGGGGACTGAAGCTTTCTTT
CASSYPGGTGGTEAFF
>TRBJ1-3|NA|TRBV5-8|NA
TGTGCCAGCAGCGAAACCGGGACAAGGATATATTTT
CASSETGTRIYF
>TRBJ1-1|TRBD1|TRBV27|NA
TGTGCCAGCAGAGGGCAGGGGGCCTCTGAAGCTTTCTTT
CASRGQGASEAFF
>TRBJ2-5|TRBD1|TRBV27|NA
TGTGCCAGTCGGACAGGGAACCAAGAGACCCAGTACTTC
CASRTGNQETQYF
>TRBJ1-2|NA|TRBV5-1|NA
TGCGCCAGCAGCTTGGTTCAGGGAGGCTATGGCTACACCTTC
CASSLVQGGYGYTF
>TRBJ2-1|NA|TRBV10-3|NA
TGTGCCATCGAACGGGGCGGGAAGGGCGATGAGCAGTTCTTC
CAIERGGKGDEQFF
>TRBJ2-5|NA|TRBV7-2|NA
TGTGCCAGCAGCTATATCGGACTCCCCGGGGGAGAGACCCAGTACTTC
CASSYIGLPGGETQYF
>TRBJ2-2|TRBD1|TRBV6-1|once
TGTGCCAGCAGTGAAAAGGGCAGGGGGCTGAGCACCGGGGAGCTGTTTTTT
CASSEKGRGLSTGELFF
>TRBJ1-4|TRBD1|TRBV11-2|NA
TGTGCCAGCAGCTTGGGACAGGGAGGGGAAAAACTGTTTTTT
CASSLGQGGEKLFF
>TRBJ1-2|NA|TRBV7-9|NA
TGTGCCAGCAGCGAAGGGTCAGGGGTCTACACCTTC
CASSEGSGVYTF
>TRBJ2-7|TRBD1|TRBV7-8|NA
TGTGCCAGCAGCAAGGGACAGTCCTACGAGCAGTACTTC
CASSKGQSYEQYF
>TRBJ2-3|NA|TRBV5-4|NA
TGTGCCAGCAGTCAGGATGGGCTCTTCGTAGATACGCAGTATTTT
CASSQDGLFVDTQYF
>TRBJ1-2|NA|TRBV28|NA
TGTGCCAGCAGCCACCCCTATGGCTACACCTTC
CASSHPYGYTF
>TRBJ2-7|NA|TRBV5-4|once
TGTGCCAGCAGCTTGGGTAGGTCAGGGGAGAATTACGAGCAGTACTTC
CASSLGRSGENYEQYF
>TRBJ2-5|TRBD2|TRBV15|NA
TGTGCCACCAGCCCCCCCGGGGGGAGCGAGACCCAGTACTTC
CATSPPGGSETQYF
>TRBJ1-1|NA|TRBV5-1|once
TGCGCCAGCAGCTTGGCTCTGAAGACTGAAGCTTTCTTT
CASSLALKTEAFF
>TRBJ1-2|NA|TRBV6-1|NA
TGTGCCAGCAGTGAAGAGGGGAGGCGCTACACCTTC
CASSEEGRRYTF
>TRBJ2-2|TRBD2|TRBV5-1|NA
TGCGCCAGCAGCTTGACTAGCGGGAGCGGGACCGGGGAGCTGTTTTTT
CASSLTSGSGTGELFF
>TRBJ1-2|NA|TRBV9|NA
TGTGCCAGCAGCGAACCAACAGGGTCGAGGGAATATGGCTACACCTTC
CASSEPTGSREYGYTF
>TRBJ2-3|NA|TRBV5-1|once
TGCGCCAGCAGAGACCAGGTTAGCACAGATACGCAGTATTTT
CASRDQVSTDTQYF
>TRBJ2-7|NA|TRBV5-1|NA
TGCGCCAGCAGCTTGGAGGGAGTTATCACAAACGAGCAGTACTTC
CASSLEGVITNEQYF
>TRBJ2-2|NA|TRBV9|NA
TGTGCCAGCAGAGGGACCCCCAACACCGGGGAGCTGTTTTTT
CASRGTPNTGELFF
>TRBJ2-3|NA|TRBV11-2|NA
TGTGCCAGCAGCTTAGGAGGGAGAGGAACAGATACGCAGTATTTT
CASSLGGRGTDTQYF
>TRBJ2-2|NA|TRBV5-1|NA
TGCGCCAGCAGCTTGGGACAGACTGCCGGGGAGCTGTTTTTT
CASSLGQTAGELFF
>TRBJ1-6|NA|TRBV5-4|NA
TGTGCCAGCAGTGAAAGGACAGATTCACCCCTCCACTTT
CASSERTDSPLHF
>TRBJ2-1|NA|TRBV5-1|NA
TGCGCCAGCAGCCTCTCGGCCAATGAGCAGTTCTTC
CASSLSANEQFF
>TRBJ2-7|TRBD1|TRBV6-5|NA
TGTGCCAGCAGTTACTCCGGGACAGGGGTCTACGAGCAGTACTTC
CASSYSGTGVYEQYF
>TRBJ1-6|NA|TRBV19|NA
TGTGCCAGTAGTAGAATCGACAGGTTCTATAATTCACCCCTCCACTTT
CASSRIDRFYNSPLHF
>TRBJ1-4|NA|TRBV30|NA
TGTGCCTGGAGTAATTCTAAAATGAATGAAAAACTGTTTTTT
CAWSNSKMNEKLFF
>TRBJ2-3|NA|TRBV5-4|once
TGTGCCAGCACATTAGCGGTGAGCACAGATACGCAGTATTTT
CASTLAVSTDTQYF
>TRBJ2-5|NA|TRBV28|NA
TGTGCCAGCCTTGGGGGGACGAAAGGGGAGACCCAGTACTTC
CASLGGTKGETQYF
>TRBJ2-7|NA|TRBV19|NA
TGTGCCAGTAGTATCGAGAGAAGCTCCTACGAGCAGTACTTC
CASSIERSSYEQYF
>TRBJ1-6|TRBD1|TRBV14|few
TGTGCCAGCAGCCAAGTCAGGGGGAATTCACCCCTCCACTTT
CASSQVRGNSPLHF
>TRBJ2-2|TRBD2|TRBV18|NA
TGTGCCAGCTCAATACGGACTAGCGGCGCCGGGGAGCTGTTTTTT
CASSIRTSGAGELFF
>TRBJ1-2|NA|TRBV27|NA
TGTGCCAGCAGTTCCCCGGCAGGGAGTGGCTACACCTTC
CASSSPAGSGYTF
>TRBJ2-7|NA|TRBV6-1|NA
TGTGCCAGCAGTGAGGACCAGGGATCTAAGCAGTACTTC
CASSEDQGSKQYF
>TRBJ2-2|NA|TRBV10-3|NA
TGTGCCATCAGTGATTGGGCAGGGGTTCCCGGGGAGCTGTTTTTT
CAISDWAGVPGELFF
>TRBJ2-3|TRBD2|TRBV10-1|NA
TGCGCCAGCAGTCGGGGACTAGCGGCTAGCACAGATACGCAGTATTTT
CASSRGLAASTDTQYF
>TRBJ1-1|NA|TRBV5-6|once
TGTGCCAGCAGCTTAGGCGGGAGCCCCACTGAAGCTTTCTTT
CASSLGGSPTEAFF
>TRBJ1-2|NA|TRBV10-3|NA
TGTGCCATCAGTGCCGGGGAAGCTAACTATGGCTACACCTTC
CAISAGEANYGYTF
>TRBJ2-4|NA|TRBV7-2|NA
TGTGCCAGCAGCTTAAATCTAGGGGGGCTAATAGCCAAAAACATTCAGTACTTC
CASSLNLGGLIAKNIQYF
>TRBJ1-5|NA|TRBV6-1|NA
TGTGCCAGCAGTGCCGGGGGGAATCAGCCCCAGCATTTT
CASSAGGNQPQHF
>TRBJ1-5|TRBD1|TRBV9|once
TGTGCCAGCAGTTTTTCAGGGGGCCCAAATCAGCCCCAGCATTTT
CASSFSGGPNQPQHF
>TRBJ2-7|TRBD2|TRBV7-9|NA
TGTGCCAGCAGCTCCCCCAGCGGGGGTTACTACGAGCAGTACTTC
CASSSPSGGYYEQYF
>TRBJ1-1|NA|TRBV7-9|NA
TGTGCCAGCAGCTTAGTTGGGGGGCGGAACACTGAAGCTTTCTTT
CASSLVGGRNTEAFF
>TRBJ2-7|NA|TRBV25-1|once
TGTGCCAGCAGTGGCCCGATAATGCCTCGCTCCTACGAGCAGTACTTC
CASSGPIMPRSYEQYF
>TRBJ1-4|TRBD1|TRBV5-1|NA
TGCGCCAGCAGCCAGACGACACAGGGGGGTGAAAAACTGTTTTTT
CASSQTTQGGEKLFF
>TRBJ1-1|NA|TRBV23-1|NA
TGCGCCAGCAGTCAATCCAAGGTACTTTCACCTCGGACTGAAGCTTTCTTT
CASSQSKVLSPRTEAFF